Described below is a single TCR beta chain sequence and its context. The antigen is not known. This sample was included in a study of shared clonotypes between healthy human individuals. Study-level findings and limits: As a rule, naive subsets had a larger estimated richness than memory subsets. Between a handful of donors, naive CD4 clonotypes were shared at a level of about 5%.

It was 200 to 250 ng DNA, 25,000 to 35,000 T cell genomes, that sorted-subset replicate PCRs used. Assay: immunoSEQ multiplex PCR; the TCRdb copy retains only in-frame clones and omits some. Of 730,000 or so clones in the sample, 72% were seen once. Trimming stripped 5 bases from V and 5 bases from J, with 19 bases between. This CDR3 has 15 amino acids. Germline V gene lookup returns CDR1 SGHRS and CDR2 YFSETQ. Sequenced: memory CD4+ T cells sorted from blood. The subset: CD45RA-negative fraction. This clonotype was sampled from a woman in her thirties in good health. The rearrangement joins TRBV5-1 to TRBJ2-5; D remains ambiguous. The CDR3 DNA is TGCGCCAGCAGAGAATCCAACTCCTTGGGTGAGACCCAGTACTTC. Translated: CASRESNSLGETQYF.